Shown below are 32 T cell receptor beta chains from a single sample sequenced in a study of blood T cell repertoires in COVID-19. Data came from immunoSEQ multiplex PCR; TCRdb stores just in-frame clones and leaves some out. The table shows 140,000 or so clones, with approximately 89% occurring only once. Specimen: peripheral blood. All receptors come from a human donor in a cohort sampled during active COVID-19.

The rearrangement uses TRBV12-1 and TRBJ1-6; TRBD1 is the table's D call and was not checked against the DNA. TRBV12-1 is deemed a pseudogene. CDR3 length: 17 residues. The CDR3: CASSFSPKITGNSPLHF. The CDR3 DNA reads TGTGCCAGCAGCTTTTCCCCTAAAATAACAGGGAATTCACCCCTCCACTTT.

This chain uses TRBV9 with TRBJ1-2; no definite D call. The V and J ends lost 2 bases and 0 bases respectively, with 5 bases between them. Germline V CDR1 and CDR2: SGDLS, YYNGEE. The CDR3 extends over 13 amino acids. The CDR3 DNA follows: TGTGCCAGCAGCGTCCTTGCTAACTATGGCTACACCTTC. This encodes CASSVLANYGYTF.

The rearrangement uses TRBV4-1 and TRBJ1-2; D call uncertain. In germline, CDR1 is MGHRA, CDR2 YSYEKL. This CDR3 has 13 amino acids. Trimming took off 1 base at V and 6 bases at J, with 9 bases between the two ends. The CDR3 sequence is CASSQVLGDGYTF. The CDR3 DNA reads TGCGCCAGCAGCCAAGTACTCGGGGATGGCTACACCTTC.

The CDR3 nucleotides read TGTGCCAGCAGTCCCACGAGGACAGGTTCTACCCAGCCCCAGCATTTT. It encodes CASSPTRTGSTQPQHF. This chain connects TRBV2 to TRBJ1-5, with 7 bases matching TRBD1. V lost 5 bases and J lost 7; bases outside the gene matches: 14. Germline V lookup: CDR1 SNHLY, CDR2 FYNNEI. This CDR3 contains 16 residues.

V and J are TRBV11-1 and TRBJ2-7; 11 bases agree with TRBD1. Germline V gene sequence: CDR1 SGHAT, CDR2 FQDESV (reference sequence). This CDR3 region has 14 residues. V dropped 5 bases and J dropped 3; count of bases not matched to a gene: 3. CDR3 sequence reads: CASSPGTGGYEQYF. The CDR3 coding sequence is TGTGCCAGCAGCCCCGGGACAGGGGGCTACGAGCAGTACTTC.

The chain is built from TRBV29-1 and TRBJ1-5, with a possible D match to TRBD1 (5 bases). The CDR3 length is 12 residues. The V gene lost 4 bases and the J gene lost 11 bases, with 15 bases spanning the gap. The germline V gene has CDR1 SQVTM and CDR2 ANQGSEA. The CDR3 spells CSVGDRRGAQHF. Here the CDR3 DNA reads TGCAGCGTTGGGGACCGTCGGGGGGCCCAGCATTTT.

This chain links TRBV5-4 with TRBJ2-2; 10 bases are a match to TRBD1. Germline V gene sequence: CDR1 SGHNT, CDR2 YYREEE (reference sequence). J lost 5 bases, V lost 5 bases, and 6 bases had no gene match. The CDR3 covers 15 residues. The CDR3 here is CASSPRQGATGELFF. In nucleotides, the CDR3 is TGTGCCAGCAGTCCCCGACAGGGGGCGACCGGGGAGCTGTTTTTT.

This CDR3 reads CASSITELLNYGYTF. Written as DNA, the CDR3 is TGTGCCAGCAGCATCACAGAATTACTTAACTATGGCTACACCTTC. V is TRBV5-5 and J is TRBJ1-2; D is uncertain. The V and J ends lost 4 bases and 1 base respectively, with 14 bases between them. Germline V gives CDR1 SGHKS, CDR2 YYEKEE (reference sequence). This CDR3 is 15 amino acids long. The entire variable domain, with the rest obtained from reference TRBV5-5 and TRBJ1-2, is as follows: DAGVTQSPTHLIKTRGQQVTLRCSPISGHKSVSWYQQVLGQGPQFIFQYYEKEERGRGNFPDRFSARQFPNYSSELNVNALLLGDSALYLCASSITELLNYGYTFGSGTRLTVV.

CDR3 coding DNA: TGTGCCAGTAGTCCTAGGACTTTCTCCTACGAGCAGTACTTC. Residues: CASSPRTFSYEQYF. The V gene is TRBV19, the J gene TRBJ2-7, with D perhaps matching TRBD2 (5 bases). This CDR3 region has 14 residues. CDR1 is LNHDA and CDR2 is SQIVND in the germline V gene (reference sequence). V dropped 5 bases and J dropped 0 bases, with 11 bases sitting between them.

This chain connects TRBV19 to TRBJ1-5, with TRBD1 matching over 8 bases. Germline V gene data show CDR1 as LNHDA and CDR2 as SQIVND (reference sequence). V trimming: 6 bases; J trimming: 3 bases; junction bases outside the gene matches: 7. There are 15 residues in the CDR3. CDR3 in amino acids: CASSDRGMVNQPQHF. Here the CDR3 DNA reads TGTGCCAGTAGCGACAGGGGAATGGTCAATCAGCCCCAGCATTTT.

This chain connects TRBV2 to TRBJ1-1; D is undetermined. Germline assignment: CDR1 SNHLY and CDR2 FYNNEI. Trimming stripped 2 bases from V and 2 bases from J, with 6 bases between. This CDR3 contains 13 residues. CDR3 nucleotide sequence: TGTGCCAGCAGTGAAACATTTAACACTGAAGCTTTCTTT. It translates to CASSETFNTEAFF. The full variable domain, rest sourced from reference TRBV2 and TRBJ1-1, is EPEVTQTPSHQVTQMGQEVILRCVPISNHLYFYWYRQILGQKVEFLVSFYNNEISEKSEIFDDQFSVERPDGSNFTLKIRSTKLEDSAMYFCASSETFNTEAFFGQGTRLTVV.

This rearrangement joins TRBV27 to TRBJ1-4, with D perhaps matching TRBD1 (6 bases). V lost 4 bases and J lost 2, with 11 bases in between. There are 15 residues in the CDR3. Germline CDR1 reads MNHEY; CDR2 reads SMNVEV (reference sequence). CDR3 amino acids: CASSSQGSTNEKLFF. For the CDR3, the DNA is TGTGCCAGCAGTTCACAGGGATCGACTAATGAAAAACTGTTTTTT.

The chain recombines TRBV7-9 with TRBJ2-2, with D possibly being TRBD1 (6 bases). The CDR3 length is 15 residues. Germline lookup yields CDR1 SEHNR and CDR2 FQNEAQ (reference sequence). The V end was cut by 5 bases, the J end by 3 bases, with 13 bases between. This CDR3 is CASSNPTGYTGELFF. The CDR3 DNA follows: TGTGCCAGCAGCAACCCAACAGGGTACACCGGGGAGCTGTTTTTT.

The CDR3: CASRSGTSAHTDTQYF. In DNA, the CDR3 is TGTGCCAGCAGGTCCGGGACTAGCGCACACACAGATACGCAGTATTTT. The V gene is TRBV5-4, the J gene TRBJ2-3, with 10 nucleotides matching TRBD2. V trimming: 5 bases; J trimming: 2 bases; junction bases outside the gene matches: 8. Germline CDR1 reads SGHNT; CDR2 reads YYREEE (reference sequence). There are 16 residues in the CDR3.

V is TRBV21-1 and J is TRBJ1-3. TRBV21-1 is a documented pseudogene. This CDR3 is built from 14 residues. CDR3 protein: CASSNRSPGNTIYF. CDR3 in DNA: TGTGCCAGCAGCAATCGGAGTCCGGGGAACACCATATATTTT.

With regard to this clone: Other DNA sequences of this sample code for an identical CDR3. V usage is TRBV5-1 and J usage is TRBJ1-2, with D perhaps TRBD1 (6 bases). V was shortened by 0 bases and J by 3 bases, with 9 bases between the two germline ends. CDR1 and CDR2 (germline): SGHRS, YFSETQ. This CDR3 contains 14 residues. CDR3 region: CASSLAGGDYGYTF. CDR3 nucleotide sequence: TGCGCCAGCAGCTTGGCGGGGGGCGACTATGGCTACACCTTC.

This clone was recorded a few times. This chain links TRBV9 with TRBJ2-1; tentatively, D is TRBD1 (5 bases). CDR3 length: 16 residues. Trimming removed 0 bases from V and 0 bases from J, with 10 bases in between. Germline-derived CDR1 and CDR2 are SGDLS and YYNGEE. The CDR3: CASSVAQGYSYNEQFF. As DNA, the CDR3 is TGTGCCAGCAGCGTAGCCCAGGGATACTCCTACAATGAGCAGTTCTTC.

In its sample, this clone was seen once. V is TRBV19 and J is TRBJ1-1; 7 nucleotides match TRBD1. Looked up from germline, CDR1 is LNHDA and CDR2 is SQIVND (reference sequence). The V segment lost 1 base and the J segment 2 bases; nucleotides outside the gene matches: 7. CDR3 size: 16 residues. CDR3: CASSIGEGADNTEAFF. The CDR3 DNA is TGTGCCAGTAGTATAGGAGAGGGGGCCGACAACACTGAAGCTTTCTTT.

The genes are TRBV11-1 and TRBJ1-2; TRBD1 is a possible D gene (5 bases). The V end lost 5 bases, the J end lost 7 bases, and 11 bases lay between the germline ends. CDR1 and CDR2 from the germline V gene are SGHAT and FQDESV (reference sequence). There are 12 residues in the CDR3. The CDR3 loop is CASSKQGVGYTF. The CDR3, as DNA: TGTGCCAGCAGCAAGCAAGGGGTTGGCTACACCTTC.

The J gene is TRBJ1-4, the V gene TRBV11-2, with D possibly being TRBD1 (5 bases). Looked up from germline, CDR1 is SGHAT and CDR2 is FQNNGV. CDR3 length equals 14 residues. Trimming took 0 bases from V and 7 from J, leaving 9 bases between them. CDR3 bases: TGTGCCAGCAGCTTAGAGTTTGACAGTGAAAAACTGTTTTTT. This sequence encodes CASSLEFDSEKLFF.

This chain joins TRBV2 and TRBJ1-2; 7 bases are a match to TRBD1. Germline CDR1 SNHLY, CDR2 FYNNEI. The CDR3 is made up of 17 amino acids. V lost 8 bases to trimming and J lost 7 bases; unmatched junction nucleotides: 22. The CDR3 sequence is CASLPREGGEGVIGYTF. CDR3 bases: TGTGCCAGCCTCCCCCGGGAAGGGGGCGAAGGGGTGATTGGCTACACCTTC.

The V and J genes are TRBV19 and TRBJ1-5; D unclear. Looked up from germline, CDR1 is LNHDA and CDR2 is SQIVND (reference sequence). This CDR3 has 15 amino acids. The ends were cut back, 9 bases at V and 0 bases at J, with 15 bases in the middle. CDR3 sequence (DNA): TGTGCCAGCAGGCCCAACTTCGGTAGCAATCAGCCCCAGCATTTT. Its protein is CASRPNFGSNQPQHF.

The genes are TRBV12-3 or TRBV12-4 and TRBJ1-1, with D uncertain. V gave up 8 bases and J gave up 1 base, with 11 bases separating them. The CDR3 contains 13 residues. The CDR3: CASGTGRNTEAFF. CDR3 in DNA: TGTGCCAGCGGCACGGGGAGGAACACTGAAGCTTTCTTT.

The CDR3, as DNA: TGTGCCAGCAGTGAGGGGACAACTAGCAATCAGCCCCAGCATTTT. Its protein product is CASSEGTTSNQPQHF. The gene calls are TRBV2 and TRBJ1-5, with a possible D match to TRBD1 (6 bases). The germline CDR1 and CDR2 sequences are SNHLY and FYNNEI. The CDR3 is 15 residues long. Trimming pared 3 bases from V and 0 bases from J, leaving 9 bases between.

This clone was picked up one time. The chain couples TRBV9 to TRBJ2-3; D may be TRBD1 (5 bases). CDR1 is SGDLS, CDR2 YYNGEE, per germline. The CDR3 sequence is 12 residues long. Trimming shortened V by 3 bases and J by 7 bases, and 9 bases separated the two germline ends. The CDR3 DNA follows: TGTGCCAGCAGCGCTACAGGTAATACGCAGTATTTT. Protein sequence: CASSATGNTQYF.

The CDR3, as DNA: TGTGCCAGCAGGCCAGGGGGCGAGATGCTGTTTTTT. This codes for CASRPGGEMLFF. The V call is TRBV12-3 or TRBV12-4, the J call TRBJ2-2, with 8 bases identical to TRBD1. This CDR3 has 12 amino acids. J was trimmed by 13 bases and V by 6 bases; bases with no gene match: 7.

The chain combines TRBV7-2 with TRBJ2-3, with D hard to call. Germline values: CDR1 SGHTA, CDR2 FQGNSA. The CDR3 contains 14 residues. V lost 1 base to trimming and J lost 4 bases, with 9 bases between them. CDR3: CASSLGAHADTQYF. DNA for the CDR3: TGTGCCAGCAGCTTAGGGGCCCACGCAGATACGCAGTATTTT.

V and J are TRBV18 and TRBJ2-1, with 8 bases matching TRBD1. V trimming: 8 bases; J trimming: 6 bases; junction bases outside the gene matches: 12. Germline V gene sequence: CDR1 KGHSH, CDR2 LQKENI. The CDR3 runs 15 residues. CDR3 loop: CASTRTGNLLNEQFF. The CDR3 nucleotides read TGTGCCAGCACCAGGACAGGGAATCTACTCAATGAGCAGTTCTTC.

This chain joins TRBV19 and TRBJ2-3; D is unresolved. The V gene lost 4 bases and the J gene lost 6 bases, with 11 bases spanning the gap. This CDR3 comprises 13 residues. In germline, CDR1 is LNHDA, CDR2 SQIVND (reference sequence). The CDR3, as DNA: TGTGCCAGTAGTAGTGAGCTCCTGGATACGCAGTATTTT. Its translation: CASSSELLDTQYF.

This clone was found once. The chain is built from TRBV2 and TRBJ2-6; 8 bases align to TRBD1. Germline V lookup: CDR1 SNHLY, CDR2 FYNNEI. The V gene end was trimmed by 7 bases and the J gene end by 0 bases; junction bases not matched to a gene: 11. The CDR3 totals 18 residues. DNA for the CDR3: TGTGCCAGCATCGTGGTTCAGGGGGCTGGCTCTGGGGCCAACGTCCTGACTTTC. Its protein is CASIVVQGAGSGANVLTF.

The CDR3 DNA reads TGTGCCACCAGTGACAGCGGCCTAGCCCACAATGAGCAGTTCTTC. This codes for CATSDSGLAHNEQFF. The gene calls are TRBV24-1 and TRBJ2-1; TRBD2 is a possible D gene (5 bases). The length of the CDR3 is 15 residues. V shed 4 bases and J shed 5 bases, with 14 bases lying between them. CDR1 and CDR2 (germline): KGHDR, SFDVKD.

The DNA of the CDR3 is TGCGCCAGCAGCCAAGCTTCTACCTCCTACGAGCAGTACTTC. Its translation is CASSQASTSYEQYF. J is TRBJ2-7 and V is TRBV4-1; D not certain. This CDR3 is 14 amino acids long. V dropped 1 base and J dropped 0 bases, with 7 bases sitting between them. The germline gives CDR1 MGHRA, CDR2 YSYEKL.